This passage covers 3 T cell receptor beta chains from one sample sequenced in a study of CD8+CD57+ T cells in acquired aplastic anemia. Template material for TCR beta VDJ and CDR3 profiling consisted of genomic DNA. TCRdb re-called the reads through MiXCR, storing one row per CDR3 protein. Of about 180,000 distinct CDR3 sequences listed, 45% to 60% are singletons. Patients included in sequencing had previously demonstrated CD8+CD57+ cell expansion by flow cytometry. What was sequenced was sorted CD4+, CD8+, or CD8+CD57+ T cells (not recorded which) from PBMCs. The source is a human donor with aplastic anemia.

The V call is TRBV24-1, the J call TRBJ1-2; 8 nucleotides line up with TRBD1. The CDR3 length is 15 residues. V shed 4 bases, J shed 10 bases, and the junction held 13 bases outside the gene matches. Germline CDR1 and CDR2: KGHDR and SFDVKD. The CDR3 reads CATSDRGRGQDDYTF. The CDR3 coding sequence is TGTGCCACCAGTGACAGGGGCAGGGGGCAGGATGACTACACCTTC.

The chain's CDR3 is CASSFVAEETQYF. DNA of the CDR3: TGTGCCAGCAGCTTTGTGGCAGAAGAGACCCAGTACTTC. V is TRBV7-2 and J is TRBJ2-5; D is ambiguous. V lost 3 bases and J 3 bases, leaving 8 bases between the germline ends. The germline gives CDR1 SGHTA, CDR2 FQGNSA. CDR3 size: 13 residues.

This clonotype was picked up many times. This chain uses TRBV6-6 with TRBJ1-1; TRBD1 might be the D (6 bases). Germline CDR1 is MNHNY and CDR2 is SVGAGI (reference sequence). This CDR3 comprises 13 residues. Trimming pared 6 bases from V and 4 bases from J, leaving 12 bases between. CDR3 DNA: TGTGCCAGCAGCAACAGGGAGACCACTGAAGCTTTCTTT. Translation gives CASSNRETTEAFF.